A single sample is the source of the 9 T cell receptor beta chains below, sequenced in a study of blood T cells in healthy people across ages. Using a J-beta primer mix together with a sample-barcoded 5' primer, a second PCR was run for about 6 to 12 cycles. TCRdb independently ran MiXCR on the 5' RACE reads; one entry per CDR3 protein. The sample lists about 630,000 distinct CDR3 sequences; about 21% were seen once. Sequenced sample: blood. Receptor source: a man between 65 and 85 years old in good health.

The chain uses TRBV4-1 and TRBJ2-2; D is undetermined. The V end lost 1 base, the J end lost 3 bases, and 12 bases lay between the germline ends. The CDR3 sequence is 16 residues long. Germline CDR1 and CDR2: MGHRA and YSYEKL. CDR3 nucleotide sequence: TGCGCCAGCAGCCAAGTGGGCAGTGGGGACACCGGGGAGCTGTTTTTT. As protein: CASSQVGSGDTGELFF.

This clonotype was seen a few times. The chain combines TRBV20-1 with TRBJ2-3; D might be TRBD1 or TRBD2, each matching 6 bases. The ends were cut back, 6 bases at V and 4 bases at J, with 17 bases in the middle. Germline CDR1 DFQATT, CDR2 SNEGSKA (reference sequence). The CDR3 consists of 14 residues. The CDR3, as DNA: TGCAGTGCCCGAGGGGGGTATCAAGCAGATACGCAGTATTTT. It is translated as CSARGGYQADTQYF.

This clonotype was detected ten times or more. V and J are TRBV4-1 and TRBJ2-5; 8 bases fit TRBD1. Germline V gene data show CDR1 as MGHRA and CDR2 as YSYEKL. The CDR3 is 15 amino acids. Germline trimming cut 4 bases from V and 3 bases from J; bases unmatched to any gene: 7. The CDR3 DNA reads as TGCGCCAGCAGCCCGGGGGACAGGATTAAAGAGACCCAGTACTTC. This sequence encodes CASSPGDRIKETQYF.

With respect to this clonotype: Germline is not matched at one junction end, which may reflect a read error. The chain recombines TRBV6-6 with TRBJ2-7; TRBD2 agrees at 7 bases. The length of the CDR3 is 15 residues. Germline V CDR1 and CDR2: MNHNY, SVGAGI (reference sequence). For the CDR3, the DNA is TGTGCCTGCAGTTACCCACTAGCGCACTCCTACGAGCAGTACTTC. It translates to CACSYPLAHSYEQYF.

This clonotype was recorded a few times. The chain couples TRBV10-3 to TRBJ1-1, with D perhaps matching TRBD1 (6 bases). The germline V gene encodes CDR1 ENHRY and CDR2 SYGVKD. The V end lost 0 bases, the J end lost 6 bases, and 8 bases lay between the germline ends. The CDR3 totals 13 residues. CDR3 nucleotides: TGTGCCATCAGTGAGTCGAGGGGGTCTGAAGCTTTCTTT. Its protein is CAISESRGSEAFF.

This clonotype has just a few counts. The chain uses TRBV5-1 and TRBJ2-6; D is unresolved. CDR1 and CDR2 from the germline V gene are SGHRS and YFSETQ. CDR3 length equals 17 residues. V was pared by 0 bases and J by 2 bases, with 12 bases between. CDR3 nucleotides: TGCGCCAGCAGCTTGGGACTTCGGGTAGCTGGGGCCAACGTCCTGACTTTC. This encodes CASSLGLRVAGANVLTF.

As for this clonotype: Germline and junction disagree at one end, which may indicate a read error. The chain recombines TRBV20-1 with TRBJ2-3, with TRBD2 identical over 10 bases. Germline CDR1 DFQATT, CDR2 SNEGSKA (reference sequence). This CDR3 is built from 15 residues. The CDR3 reads CSARPRLAGTDTRYF. The CDR3 nucleotides read TGCAGTGCTAGACCTAGACTAGCGGGTACAGATACGCGGTATTTT.

The CDR3 sequence: CASSQESGRVGELFF. In nucleotides, the CDR3 is TGTGCCAGCAGCCAAGAGTCAGGGAGGGTCGGGGAGCTGTTTTTT. The chain joins TRBV3-1 to TRBJ2-2, with 7 bases identical to TRBD2. CDR3 length equals 15 residues. In germline, CDR1 is LGHDT, CDR2 YNNKEL (reference sequence). V trimming: 0 bases; J trimming: 7 bases; junction bases outside the gene matches: 5.

The chain has TRBV20-1 and TRBJ2-7; D might be TRBD1 (6 bases). Germline V CDR1 and CDR2: DFQATT, SNEGSKA (reference sequence). The V and J ends lost 8 bases and 1 base respectively, with 24 bases between them. This CDR3 contains 16 residues. CDR3 amino acids: CSPSSQSGQLSYEQYF. CDR3 DNA sequence: TGCAGTCCGAGCTCACAAAGTGGACAGCTTTCCTACGAGCAGTACTTC.